The rows below give T cell receptor beta chains drawn from one sample of a study of OX40 agonist ivuxolimab in advanced cancers. The table came from immunoSEQ multiplex PCR; TCRdb's copy has only in-frame clones and leaves some out. The repertoire holds some 68,000 clones, approximately 86% seen once, with 1.1% in the top ten. This specimen consisted of CD4+ or CD8+ T cells sorted from blood, obtained in a trial of the OX40 agonist ivuxolimab. The receptors were gathered from an adult with an advanced solid tumor such as melanoma, head and neck, liver or kidney cancer. Each CDR3 is given with its conserved first and last residue. The D gene is left open where the match is weak. Some rows have no size entry. The others give once, few or many, or a class for an expanded clone.

DNA | CDR3 | J | V | D | size
TGTGCCAGCGCCCAACGCTCTTCAGGGAGAGATGAAGCTTTCTTT | CASAQRSSGRDEAFF | TRBJ1-1 | TRBV6-1 | . | .
TGTGCCAGCAGCGTAGAGCCAGGGGGTCCCTACAATGAGCAGTTCTTC | CASSVEPGGPYNEQFF | TRBJ2-1 | TRBV9 | TRBD1 | .
TGTGCCACCAACAGGGGTAAGCACCTGTTCTATGGCTACACCTTC | CATNRGKHLFYGYTF | TRBJ1-2 | TRBV6-5 | TRBD1 | once
TGTGCCAGCAGCCTGACTAGCGGGGGAAATGAGCAGTTCTTC | CASSLTSGGNEQFF | TRBJ2-1 | TRBV28 | TRBD2 | .
TGTGCCAGCAGCCCCCCAACGGGAGTAAGGGAGACCCAGTACTTC | CASSPPTGVRETQYF | TRBJ2-5 | TRBV7-2 | . | once
TGTGCCAGTAGTAATAGGAGGTCACAGAACACCGGGGAGCTGTTTTTT | CASSNRRSQNTGELFF | TRBJ2-2 | TRBV19 | . | .
TGTGCCTGGAGTGTAGGAACTAGAGGGCCCAATGAGCAGTTCTTC | CAWSVGTRGPNEQFF | TRBJ2-1 | TRBV30 | . | .
TGTGCCAGCAGTGACTCGAAAGGTAAATCTAACTATGGCTACACCTTC | CASSDSKGKSNYGYTF | TRBJ1-2 | TRBV6-4 | . | .
TGTGCCAGCAGTCATTCCGGGACAGGGGGCTACGGCTACACCTTC | CASSHSGTGGYGYTF | TRBJ1-2 | TRBV28 | TRBD1 | .
TGCGCCAGCAGCCAAGCCCCAAGCGGGAGCATGACCGAGGAGCTGTTTTTT | CASSQAPSGSMTEELFF | TRBJ2-2 | TRBV4-3 | TRBD2 | medium-sized
TGTGCCAGCAGCCGCCCCGGGACTAGCGGGGTAGATACTCAAGAGACCCAGTACTTC | CASSRPGTSGVDTQETQYF | TRBJ2-5 | TRBV7-6 | TRBD2 | .
TGTGCCAGCAGCCAAGGGCGGGAGAATGCAGATACGCAGTATTTT | CASSQGRENADTQYF | TRBJ2-3 | TRBV7-3 | TRBD2 | .
TGTGCCAGCATCTCCCATTACGAGCAGTACTTC | CASISHYEQYF | TRBJ2-7 | TRBV6-1 | . | .
TGTGCCAGCAGTTTAGGTGCTGAAGCTTTCTTT | CASSLGAEAFF | TRBJ1-1 | TRBV27 | . | .
TGTGCCAGCAGCTTAAATGGCGGGAGTGGATACGAGCAGTACTTC | CASSLNGGSGYEQYF | TRBJ2-7 | TRBV7-3 | TRBD2 | .
TGTGCCTGGGAGCCAGTGAACAGGGGCTACGAGCAGTACTTC | CAWEPVNRGYEQYF | TRBJ2-7 | TRBV30 | TRBD1 | .
TGTGCCAGCAGCGCTTGGACGGGCAACTATGGCTACACCTTC | CASSAWTGNYGYTF | TRBJ1-2 | TRBV7-6 | . | .
TGTGCCAGCAGTGCCTGGAGATATAGCAATCAGCCCCAGCATTTT | CASSAWRYSNQPQHF | TRBJ1-5 | TRBV2 | . | .
TGTGCCAGCAGCCGAGACACGAACGCGGCCCAGCATTTT | CASSRDTNAAQHF | TRBJ1-5 | TRBV4-2 | . | many
TGTGCCAGCAGTCCTCGACTAGCGGGAGGCGCGCACAATGAGCAGTTCTTC | CASSPRLAGGAHNEQFF | TRBJ2-1 | TRBV28 | TRBD2 | .
TGTGCCAGCAGTGAAGGGGGGAGTAGGGCCGAAAAACTGTTTTTT | CASSEGGSRAEKLFF | TRBJ1-4 | TRBV6-1 | . | .
TGTGCCAGCAGTTTAGGGGGAGGGGGGACTGAAGCTTTCTTT | CASSLGGGGTEAFF | TRBJ1-1 | TRBV28 | . | .
TGTGCCAGCAGCTTCTCGGGGGCGGAGACCCAGTACTTC | CASSFSGAETQYF | TRBJ2-5 | TRBV7-2 | . | once
TGCGCCAGCAGCCAAGTCTTAGCGCAGCCCCAGCATTTT | CASSQVLAQPQHF | TRBJ1-5 | TRBV4-3 | . | .
TGTGCCAGCAGCCCCCATTATGACAGTGTGGACGGGGAGCTGTTTTTT | CASSPHYDSVDGELFF | TRBJ2-2 | TRBV6-6 | . | .
TGTGCCTGGAGTGAGGGACCTTATAGCAATCAGCCCCAGCATTTT | CAWSEGPYSNQPQHF | TRBJ1-5 | TRBV30 | . | .
TGTGCCAGCAGCTTAAGCACCGGGGAGCTGTTTTTT | CASSLSTGELFF | TRBJ2-2 | TRBV5-4 | . | .